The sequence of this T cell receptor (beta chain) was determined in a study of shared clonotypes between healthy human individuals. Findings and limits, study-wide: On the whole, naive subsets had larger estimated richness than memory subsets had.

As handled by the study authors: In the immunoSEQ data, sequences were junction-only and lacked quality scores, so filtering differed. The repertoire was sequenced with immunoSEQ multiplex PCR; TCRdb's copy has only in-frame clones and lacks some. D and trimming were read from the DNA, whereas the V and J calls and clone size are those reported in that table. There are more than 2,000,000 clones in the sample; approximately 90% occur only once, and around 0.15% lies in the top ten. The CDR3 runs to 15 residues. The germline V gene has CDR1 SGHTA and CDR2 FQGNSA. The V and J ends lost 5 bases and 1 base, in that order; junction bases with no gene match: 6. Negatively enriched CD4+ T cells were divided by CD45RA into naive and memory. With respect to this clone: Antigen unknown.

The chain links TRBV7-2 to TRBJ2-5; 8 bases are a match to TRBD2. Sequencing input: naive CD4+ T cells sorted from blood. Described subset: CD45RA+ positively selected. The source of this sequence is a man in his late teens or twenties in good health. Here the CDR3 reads CASSRGGTRQETQYF. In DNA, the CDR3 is TGTGCCAGCAGCCGGGGGGGGACTCGCCAAGAGACCCAGTACTTC.